These 5 T cell receptor beta chains originate from one sample sequenced in a study of early T cells in non-severe SARS-CoV-2 infection. One entry per CDR3 protein, called by TCRdb with MiXCR from the 5' RACE reads. This sample has fewer than 85,000 distinct CDR3 sequences; approximately 15% occur once, and the top ten carry about 1.5%. Sequenced input: whole blood. The receptors were sampled from an adult who was a healthcare worker with PCR-confirmed SARS-CoV-2 infection or an uninfected control (not recorded which).

This clonotype was seen at least ten times. This chain joins TRBV2 and TRBJ1-2; tentative D call: TRBD1 (6 bases). The V gene's germline CDR1 is SNHLY and CDR2 FYNNEI. Trimming took off 5 bases at V and 7 bases at J, with 11 bases between the two ends. This CDR3 spans 12 amino acids. The CDR3 DNA reads as TGTGCCAGCAGTCCAGGGGTTGGTGGCTACACCTTC. It is translated as CASSPGVGGYTF.

Written as DNA, the CDR3 is TGTGCCAGCAGCTTAGCGGGACAGGGATCCTACGAGCAGTACTTC. This encodes CASSLAGQGSYEQYF. The chain uses TRBV11-2 and TRBJ2-7; TRBD1 agrees at 9 bases. The junction had 2 bases not matched to a gene; V was cut back by 1 base and J by 1 base. The CDR3 contains 15 residues. Looked up from germline, CDR1 is SGHAT and CDR2 is FQNNGV. Complete variable domain (other parts from reference TRBV11-2 and TRBJ2-7): EAGVAQSPRYKIIEKRQSVAFWCNPISGHATLYWYQQILGQGPKLLIQFQNNGVVDDSQLPKDRFSAERLKGVDSTLKIQPAKLEDSAVYLCASSLAGQGSYEQYFGPGTRLTVT.

This chain links TRBV12-3 or TRBV12-4 with TRBJ1-1; D remains unclear. The CDR3 is 15 residues long. V was shortened by 2 bases and J by 1 base, with 11 bases between the two germline ends. This CDR3 reads CASSLFPGGNTEAFF. The CDR3 region has the DNA TGTGCCAGCAGTTTATTTCCGGGCGGGAACACTGAAGCTTTCTTT.

Here the CDR3 reads CASSSRGWRGALTDTQYF. In nucleotides, the CDR3 is TGTGCCAGCAGCTCTAGAGGGTGGCGGGGGGCCCTCACAGATACGCAGTATTTT. The chain has TRBV7-2 and TRBJ2-3; TRBD2 aligns across 8 bases. CDR1 and CDR2 from the germline V gene are SGHTA and FQGNSA. Trimming at V came to 4 bases and at J to 2 bases, leaving 14 bases not matched to a gene. The CDR3 contains 18 residues.

Many counts were recorded for this clonotype. The gene calls are TRBV29-1 and TRBJ1-2, with D tentatively TRBD1 (5 bases). V shed 5 bases and J shed 4 bases, with 14 bases lying between them. CDR1 is SQVTM, CDR2 ANQGSEA, per germline. The CDR3 loop spans 13 amino acids. The CDR3 here is CSVTQGVGYGYTF. The CDR3 nucleotides read TGCAGCGTTACCCAGGGCGTAGGCTATGGCTACACCTTC.